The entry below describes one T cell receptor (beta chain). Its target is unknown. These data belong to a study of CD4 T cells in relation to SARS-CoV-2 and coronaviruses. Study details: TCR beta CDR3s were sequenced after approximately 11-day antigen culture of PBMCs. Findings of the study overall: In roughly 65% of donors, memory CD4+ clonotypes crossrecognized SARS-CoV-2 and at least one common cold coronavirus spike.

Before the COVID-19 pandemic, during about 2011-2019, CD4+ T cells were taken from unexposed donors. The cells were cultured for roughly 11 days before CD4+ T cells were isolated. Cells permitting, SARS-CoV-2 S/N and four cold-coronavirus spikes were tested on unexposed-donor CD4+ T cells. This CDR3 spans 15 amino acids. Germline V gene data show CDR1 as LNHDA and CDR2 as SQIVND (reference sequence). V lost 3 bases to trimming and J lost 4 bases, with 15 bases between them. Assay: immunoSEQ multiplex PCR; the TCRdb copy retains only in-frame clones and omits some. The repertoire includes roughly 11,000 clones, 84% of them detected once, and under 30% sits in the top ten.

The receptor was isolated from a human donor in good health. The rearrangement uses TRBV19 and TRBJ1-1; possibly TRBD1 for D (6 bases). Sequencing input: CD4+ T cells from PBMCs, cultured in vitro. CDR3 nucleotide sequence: TGTGCCAGTAGTATTGGGGGGCGCGTCCCCACTGAAGCTTTCTTT. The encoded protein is CASSIGGRVPTEAFF.